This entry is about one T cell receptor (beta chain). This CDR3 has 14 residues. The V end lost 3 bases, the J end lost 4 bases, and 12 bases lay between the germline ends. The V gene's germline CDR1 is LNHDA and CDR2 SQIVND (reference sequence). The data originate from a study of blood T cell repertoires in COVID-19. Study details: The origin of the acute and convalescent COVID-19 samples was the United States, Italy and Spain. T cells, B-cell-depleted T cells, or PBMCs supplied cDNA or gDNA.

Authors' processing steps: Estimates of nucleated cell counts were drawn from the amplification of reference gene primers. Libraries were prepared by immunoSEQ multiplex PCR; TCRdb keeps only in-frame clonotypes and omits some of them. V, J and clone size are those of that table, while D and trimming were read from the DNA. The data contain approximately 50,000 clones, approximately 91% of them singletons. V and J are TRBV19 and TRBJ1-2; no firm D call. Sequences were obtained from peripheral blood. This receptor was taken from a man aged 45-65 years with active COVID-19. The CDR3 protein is CASSIGHGAYGYTF. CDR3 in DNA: TGTGCCAGTAGTATTGGTCACGGTGCCTATGGCTACACCTTC.